These 30 T cell receptor beta chains share one sample of origin, sequenced in a study of blood T cell repertoires in COVID-19. Repertoires were generated with immunoSEQ multiplex PCR, while TCRdb's copy carries only in-frame clones and drops some. Of approximately 310,000 clones listed, around 85% are singletons. Sequencing input: PBMCs or T cells enriched from blood (not recorded which). These receptors were collected from a man aged 30-40 years who had recovered from COVID-19.

V usage is TRBV6-5 and J usage is TRBJ2-7; no definite D call. V was pared by 2 bases and J by 3 bases, with 14 bases between. CDR1 is MNHEY, CDR2 SVGAGI, per germline. This CDR3 region has 15 residues. The CDR3 sequence: CASSYSASPGYEQYF. CDR3 coding DNA: TGTGCCAGCAGTTACAGTGCATCCCCGGGCTACGAGCAGTACTTC.

The J gene is TRBJ2-7, the V gene TRBV7-2; 9 bases fit TRBD1. The J segment lost 4 bases and the V segment lost 5 bases, leaving 6 bases of the junction unmatched. This CDR3 region has 14 residues. Looked up from germline, CDR1 is SGHTA and CDR2 is FQGNSA. The CDR3 sequence: CASSQDRGEYEQYF. The CDR3, as DNA: TGTGCCAGCAGCCAAGACAGGGGGGAGTACGAGCAGTACTTC.

This clone was counted a single time. The chain has TRBV6-5 and TRBJ2-2, with unresolved D. CDR1 is MNHEY, CDR2 SVGAGI, per germline. V lost 0 bases, J lost 0 bases, and 8 bases lay in between. The CDR3 sequence is 16 residues long. CDR3 DNA sequence: TGTGCCAGCAGTTACTCGGCCGGGTCGAACACCGGGGAGCTGTTTTTT. Protein sequence: CASSYSAGSNTGELFF.

This chain connects TRBV11-2 to TRBJ2-3, with D possibly TRBD1 on 5 matching bases. The length of the CDR3 is 15 residues. Between the trimmed V and J ends, which lost 1 base and 3 bases, there was a span of 11 bases. In germline, CDR1 is SGHAT, CDR2 FQNNGV. CDR3 nucleotides: TGTGCCAGCAGCTTAGGGTCCAGGGAAACAGATACGCAGTATTTT. It translates to CASSLGSRETDTQYF.

This chain links TRBV19 with TRBJ2-2; 10 positions agree with TRBD1. CDR3 length: 16 residues. Germline CDR1 is LNHDA and CDR2 is SQIVND (reference sequence). Trimming at V came to 4 bases and at J to 4 bases, leaving 6 bases not matched to a gene. The CDR3 bases are TGTGCCAGTAGTACATTGGACAGGGGGACCACCGGGGAGCTGTTTTTT. Translating gives CASSTLDRGTTGELFF.

This rearrangement joins TRBV7-9 to TRBJ2-3, with no clear D. This CDR3 is built from 12 residues. Trimming stripped 5 bases from V and 2 bases from J, with 5 bases between. Per germline, CDR1 SEHNR and CDR2 FQNEAQ (reference sequence). CDR3 in amino acids: CASSRVTDTQYF. In DNA, the CDR3 is TGTGCCAGCAGCCGGGTCACAGATACGCAGTATTTT.

CDR3 sequence reads: CSVLGTASLGNTIYF. Here the CDR3 DNA reads TGCAGCGTGCTGGGGACAGCAAGTTTAGGAAACACCATATATTTT. The chain couples TRBV29-1 to TRBJ1-3; 7 positions agree with TRBD1. The germline CDR1 and CDR2 sequences are SQVTM and ANQGSEA. V was clipped by 6 bases and J by 4 bases; unmatched bases: 12. CDR3 length equals 15 residues.

This sequence joins TRBV2 and TRBJ1-1; no firm D call. The V gene lost 5 bases and the J gene lost 0 bases, with 13 bases spanning the gap. Germline V gene sequence: CDR1 SNHLY, CDR2 FYNNEI. The CDR3 is 15 residues long. CDR3 region: CASSSTVTMNTEAFF. The CDR3 region has the DNA TGTGCCAGCAGTAGTACGGTAACCATGAACACTGAAGCTTTCTTT.

This clone was seen only once. The chain couples TRBV5-1 to TRBJ2-5; tentatively, D is TRBD1 (5 bases). The germline V gene has CDR1 SGHRS and CDR2 YFSETQ. This CDR3 region has 15 residues. Trimming took 4 bases from V and 5 from J, leaving 18 bases between them. Written as DNA, the CDR3 is TGCGCCAGCAGCCCCGGATGGGGCAGAAACGAGACCCAGTACTTC. It specifies CASSPGWGRNETQYF.

This sequence joins TRBV5-5 and TRBJ2-2; a weak D match, TRBD2 (5 bases). Germline V gives CDR1 SGHKS, CDR2 YYEKEE (reference sequence). This CDR3 comprises 13 residues. V lost 4 bases and J lost 7, with 11 bases in between. DNA of the CDR3: TGTGCCAGCAGCCAACTAGTTTACGGGGAGCTGTTTTTT. Translated: CASSQLVYGELFF.

The V gene is TRBV7-2, the J gene TRBJ1-6; no clear D gene. Trimming stripped 4 bases from V and 7 bases from J, with 5 bases between. The length of the CDR3 is 12 residues. Germline CDR1 and CDR2: SGHTA and FQGNSA. The CDR3 loop is CASSSRNSPLHF. As DNA, the CDR3 is TGTGCCAGCAGCTCGAGGAATTCACCCCTCCACTTT.

The chain combines TRBV11-3 with TRBJ2-7; TRBD2 agrees at 9 bases. The CDR3 is 14 amino acids. Germline V gives CDR1 SGHNT, CDR2 YENEEA. V was clipped by 5 bases and J by 9 bases; unmatched bases: 11. CDR3 residues: CASSASGVPYRQYF. In DNA, the CDR3 is TGTGCCAGCAGCGCTAGCGGGGTCCCCTACCGGCAGTACTTC.

The chain couples TRBV19 to TRBJ2-6, with a weak D call TRBD2 (7 bases). V lost 7 bases and J 0 bases, leaving 25 bases between the germline ends. The CDR3 length is 20 residues. Germline assignment: CDR1 LNHDA and CDR2 SQIVND (reference sequence). The CDR3 DNA reads TGTGCCAGTACCCCCTTGGGCCGGGGGGCGTTGTTCTCTGGGGCCAACGTCCTGACTTTC. This sequence encodes CASTPLGRGALFSGANVLTF.

The chain couples TRBV4-3 to TRBJ1-6; TRBD1 might be the D (5 bases). The CDR3 runs to 16 residues. The germline V gene has CDR1 LGHNA and CDR2 YSLEER. V was shortened by 0 bases and J by 10 bases, with 16 bases between the two germline ends. CDR3 sequence (DNA): TGCGCCAGCAGCCAAGATGCGCGGCACGGGGGGTCACCCCTCCACTTT. Amino acids: CASSQDARHGGSPLHF.

This chain uses TRBV5-4 with TRBJ2-3; possibly TRBD2 for D (6 bases). Germline V gives CDR1 SGHNT, CDR2 YYREEE (reference sequence). V was clipped by 4 bases and J by 6 bases, with 12 bases between them. The length of the CDR3 is 13 residues. This CDR3 reads CASSPAGPDTQYF. The CDR3 DNA follows: TGTGCCAGCAGCCCGGCGGGGCCCGATACGCAGTATTTT. The full variable domain, rest sourced from reference TRBV5-4 and TRBJ2-3, is ETGVTQSPTHLIKTRGQQVTLRCSSQSGHNTVSWYQQALGQGPQFIFQYYREEENGRGNFPPRFSGLQFPNYSSELNVNALELDDSALYLCASSPAGPDTQYFGPGTRLTVL.

The gene calls are TRBV24-1 and TRBJ1-2, with D possibly TRBD1 on 6 matching bases. Germline CDR1 and CDR2: KGHDR and SFDVKD. V lost 4 bases and J 5 bases, leaving 13 bases between the germline ends. This CDR3 has 14 amino acids. CDR3 nucleotides: TGTGCCACCAGTGACACGAAGGGGGGGTATGGCTACACCTTC. Translated, it gives CATSDTKGGYGYTF.

This chain joins TRBV2 and TRBJ1-1; possibly TRBD1 for D (6 bases). Germline V gene sequence: CDR1 SNHLY, CDR2 FYNNEI. The CDR3 spans 14 residues. Trimming stripped 3 bases from V and 1 base from J, with 9 bases between. The CDR3 DNA is TGTGCCAGCAGTGAGGACAGAGGGAACACTGAAGCTTTCTTT. Translated: CASSEDRGNTEAFF. The variable domain in full, with the rest retrieved from reference TRBV2 and TRBJ1-1, is EPEVTQTPSHQVTQMGQEVILRCVPISNHLYFYWYRQILGQKVEFLVSFYNNEISEKSEIFDDQFSVERPDGSNFTLKIRSTKLEDSAMYFCASSEDRGNTEAFFGQGTRLTVV.

J is TRBJ1-6 and V is TRBV5-1; D is possibly TRBD1 (5 bases). Germline V gene lookup returns CDR1 SGHRS and CDR2 YFSETQ. The CDR3 length is 17 residues. V lost 0 bases and J lost 9, with 19 bases in between. CDR3 sequence reads: CASSLVGLDKYLSPLHF. As DNA, the CDR3 is TGCGCCAGCAGCTTGGTAGGTTTGGACAAGTACCTTTCACCCCTCCACTTT.

The chain is built from TRBV5-4 and TRBJ2-7, with 10 bases identical to TRBD1. CDR3 length: 15 amino acids. Trimming at V came to 3 bases and at J to 5 bases, leaving 8 bases not matched to a gene. Germline values: CDR1 SGHNT, CDR2 YYREEE (reference sequence). In DNA form, the CDR3 reads TGTGCCAGCAGCTCCCGACAGGGGGCAAGGAACGAGCAGTACTTC. Protein: CASSSRQGARNEQYF.

The chain combines TRBV19 with TRBJ1-3; D may be TRBD1 (6 bases). Between the trimmed V and J ends, which lost 4 bases and 3 bases, there was a span of 10 bases. This CDR3 comprises 14 residues. The germline gives CDR1 LNHDA, CDR2 SQIVND (reference sequence). CDR3 nucleotide sequence: TGTGCCAGTAGTAATGGGGACATTGGAAACACCATATATTTT. Protein product: CASSNGDIGNTIYF.

The chain joins TRBV10-3 to TRBJ1-4; the D gene is possibly TRBD1 (5 bases). Germline lookup yields CDR1 ENHRY and CDR2 SYGVKD. The CDR3 covers 16 residues. Trimming took 2 bases from V and 0 from J, leaving 10 bases between them. The CDR3 region is CAISETQGTTNEKLFF. The DNA for the CDR3 is TGTGCCATCAGTGAGACTCAGGGCACAACTAATGAAAAACTGTTTTTT.

The V gene is TRBV19, the J gene TRBJ2-2, with D possibly being TRBD1 (5 bases). This CDR3 has 13 residues. Germline V gene lookup returns CDR1 LNHDA and CDR2 SQIVND (reference sequence). Trimming stripped 10 bases from V and 6 bases from J, with 15 bases between. CDR3 in DNA: TGTGCCACGCAACTGACAGATTCCGGGGAGCTGTTTTTT. The encoded protein is CATQLTDSGELFF.

The CDR3 reads CASSTSGGGSDTQYF. CDR3 in DNA: TGTGCCAGCAGCACTAGCGGGGGAGGGAGCGATACGCAGTATTTT. This rearrangement joins TRBV2 to TRBJ2-3; TRBD2 matches 11 bases. The CDR3 loop spans 15 amino acids. The ends lost 6 bases at V and 6 bases at J; junction bases unmatched: 8. Per germline, CDR1 SNHLY and CDR2 FYNNEI.

V gene TRBV6-4 combines with J gene TRBJ1-1, with D possibly matching TRBD1 (6 bases). Trimming removed 4 bases from V and 7 bases from J, with 13 bases in between. The CDR3 is made up of 13 amino acids. CDR1 and CDR2 (germline): MRHNA, SNTAGT. This chain's CDR3 is CASSVGEGGEAFF. The CDR3 DNA reads TGTGCCAGCAGTGTTGGGGAAGGGGGTGAAGCTTTCTTT.

This clone was recorded only once. J is TRBJ2-5 and V is TRBV18; D call uncertain. CDR1 is KGHSH and CDR2 is LQKENI in the germline V gene. The CDR3 sequence is 12 residues long. V was shortened by 3 bases and J by 4 bases, with 6 bases between the two germline ends. The DNA for the CDR3 is TGTGCCAGCTCACCGTCCGGAGAGACCCAGTACTTC. Protein: CASSPSGETQYF.

V gene TRBV6-5 combines with J gene TRBJ1-3; 10 positions match TRBD1. Germline V CDR1 and CDR2: MNHEY, SVGAGI. The V segment lost 2 bases and the J segment 2 bases; nucleotides outside the gene matches: 0. This CDR3 comprises 15 residues. CDR3 DNA sequence: TGTGCCAGCAGTTACGGACAGGGGGCTGGAAACACCATATATTTT. Encoded protein: CASSYGQGAGNTIYF.

In DNA, the CDR3 is TGTGCCAGCAGCTTAACCTCCTCGGGGGCAGATACGCAGTATTTT. This sequence encodes CASSLTSSGADTQYF. V gene TRBV7-3 combines with J gene TRBJ2-3, with a weak D call TRBD2 (6 bases). This CDR3 spans 15 amino acids. Trimming pared 0 bases from V and 4 bases from J, leaving 11 bases between. CDR1 is SGHTA and CDR2 is FQGTGA in the germline V gene.

The V and J genes are TRBV7-8 and TRBJ1-5, with TRBD1 matching over 7 bases. Germline V gene lookup returns CDR1 SGHVS and CDR2 FQNEAQ. This CDR3 contains 14 residues. V lost 5 bases, J lost 1 base, and 2 bases stayed unmatched. The CDR3 bases are TGTGCCAGCAGCATGACAGGGAGCAATCAGCCCCAGCATTTT. It codes for CASSMTGSNQPQHF.

The gene calls are TRBV4-3 and TRBJ2-1; 10 nucleotides match TRBD2. CDR3 length: 15 amino acids. The junction had 5 bases not matched to a gene; V was cut back by 1 base and J by 8 bases. Looked up from germline, CDR1 is LGHNA and CDR2 is YSLEER. This CDR3 is CASSQVSGGAHEQFF. The CDR3, as DNA: TGCGCCAGCAGCCAAGTCAGCGGGGGGGCTCATGAGCAGTTCTTC.

This clone was recorded once. V usage is TRBV5-1 and J usage is TRBJ2-3; possibly TRBD2 for D (5 bases). The CDR3 sequence is 15 residues long. Trimming took off 2 bases at V and 2 bases at J, with 12 bases between the two ends. Per the germline V gene, CDR1 is SGHRS and CDR2 is YFSETQ. The CDR3 region has the DNA TGCGCCAGCAGCTTTGGGTCGGGAAACACAGATACGCAGTATTTT. It yields the protein CASSFGSGNTDTQYF.